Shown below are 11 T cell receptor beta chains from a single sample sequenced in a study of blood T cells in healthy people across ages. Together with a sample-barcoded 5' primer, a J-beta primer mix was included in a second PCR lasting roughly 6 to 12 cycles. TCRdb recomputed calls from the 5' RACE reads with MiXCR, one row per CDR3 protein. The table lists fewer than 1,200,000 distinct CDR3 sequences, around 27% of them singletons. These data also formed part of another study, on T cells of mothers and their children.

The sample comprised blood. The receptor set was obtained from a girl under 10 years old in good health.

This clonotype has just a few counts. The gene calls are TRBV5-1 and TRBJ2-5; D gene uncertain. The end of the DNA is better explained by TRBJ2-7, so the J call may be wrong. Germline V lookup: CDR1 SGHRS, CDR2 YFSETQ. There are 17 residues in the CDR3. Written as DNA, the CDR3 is TGCGCCAGCAGCTTGGTCCTACGGGTAGCCTCCAGTCACGAGCAGTACTTC. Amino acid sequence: CASSLVLRVASSHEQYF.

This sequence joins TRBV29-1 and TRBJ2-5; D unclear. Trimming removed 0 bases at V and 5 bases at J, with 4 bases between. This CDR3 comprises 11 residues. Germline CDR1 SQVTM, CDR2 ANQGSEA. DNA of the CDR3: TGCAGCGTTGAAGATTCCGAGACCCAGTACTTC. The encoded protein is CSVEDSETQYF.

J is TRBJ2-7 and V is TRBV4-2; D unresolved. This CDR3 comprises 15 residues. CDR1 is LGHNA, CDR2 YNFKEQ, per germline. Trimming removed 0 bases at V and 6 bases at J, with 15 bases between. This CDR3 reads CASSQDVVVRPEQYF. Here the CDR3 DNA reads TGTGCCAGCAGCCAAGATGTAGTTGTCCGCCCCGAGCAGTACTTC.

The CDR3 loop is CSVEQGSISDEQFF. For the CDR3, the DNA is TGCAGCGTTGAGCAGGGATCGATATCGGACGAGCAGTTCTTC. The genes are TRBV29-1 and TRBJ2-1; D may be TRBD1 (5 bases). Per the germline V gene, CDR1 is SQVTM and CDR2 is ANQGSEA. CDR3 length equals 14 residues. Trimming cost V 3 bases and J 10 bases, with 19 bases left between them.

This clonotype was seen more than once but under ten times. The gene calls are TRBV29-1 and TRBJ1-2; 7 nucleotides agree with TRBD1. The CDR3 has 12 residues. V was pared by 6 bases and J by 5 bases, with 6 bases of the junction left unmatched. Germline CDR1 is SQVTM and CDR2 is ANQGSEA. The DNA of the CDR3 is TGCAGCGTAGGAGGGGGCCCTTATGGCTACACCTTC. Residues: CSVGGGPYGYTF.

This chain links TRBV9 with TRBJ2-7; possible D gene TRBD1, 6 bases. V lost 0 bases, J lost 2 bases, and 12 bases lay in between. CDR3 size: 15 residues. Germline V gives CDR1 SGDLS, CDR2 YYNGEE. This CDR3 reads CASSVGAGATYEQYF. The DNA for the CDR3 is TGTGCCAGCAGCGTAGGGGCAGGGGCCACCTACGAGCAGTACTTC.

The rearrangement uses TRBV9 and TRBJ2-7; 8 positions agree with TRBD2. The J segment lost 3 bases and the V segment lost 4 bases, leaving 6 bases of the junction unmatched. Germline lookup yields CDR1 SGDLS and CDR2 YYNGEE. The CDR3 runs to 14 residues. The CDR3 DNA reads TGTGCCAGCAGCAATAGCGGGACGATCTACGAGCAGTACTTC. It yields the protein CASSNSGTIYEQYF.

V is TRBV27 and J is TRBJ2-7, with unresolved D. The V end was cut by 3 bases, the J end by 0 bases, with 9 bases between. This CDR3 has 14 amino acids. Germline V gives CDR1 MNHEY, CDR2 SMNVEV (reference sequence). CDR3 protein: CASSFSDNSYEQYF. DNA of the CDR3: TGTGCCAGCAGTTTCTCAGACAACTCCTACGAGCAGTACTTC.

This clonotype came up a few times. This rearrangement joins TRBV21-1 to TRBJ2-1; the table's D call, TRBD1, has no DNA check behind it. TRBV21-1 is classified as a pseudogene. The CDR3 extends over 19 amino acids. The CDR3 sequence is CASSKRRRRLRPGGNEQFF. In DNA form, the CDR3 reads TGTGCCAGCAGCAAACGGCGTAGGCGGCTTCGGCCCGGGGGCAATGAGCAGTTCTTC.

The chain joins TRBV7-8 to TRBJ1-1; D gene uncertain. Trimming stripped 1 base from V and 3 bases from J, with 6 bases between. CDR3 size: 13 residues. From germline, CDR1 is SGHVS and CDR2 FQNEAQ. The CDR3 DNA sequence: TGTGCCAGCAGCTTAGTCCAGTACACTGAAGCTTTCTTT. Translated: CASSLVQYTEAFF. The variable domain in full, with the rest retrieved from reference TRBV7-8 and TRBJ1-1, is GAGVSQSPRYKVAKRGQDVALRCDPISGHVSLFWYQQALGQGPEFLTYFQNEAQLDKSGLPSDRFFAERPEGSVSTLKIQRTQQEDSAVYLCASSLVQYTEAFFGQGTRLTVV.

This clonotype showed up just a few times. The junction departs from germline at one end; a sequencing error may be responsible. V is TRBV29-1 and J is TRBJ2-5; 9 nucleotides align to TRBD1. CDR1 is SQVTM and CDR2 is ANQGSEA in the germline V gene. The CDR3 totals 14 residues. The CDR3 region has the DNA TGCAGCGTTGTGGGAGGGACAGGGCAGGTTTTGGCGTTCTTC. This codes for CSVVGGTGQVLAFF.